This paragraph reports one T cell receptor beta chain. Its antigen remains undetermined. No much larger clonotype is one base removed from it; base qualities were not supplied. In total, roughly 670 healthy bone marrow donors made up the cohort. At the time of sampling, all cohort members were nominally healthy, though unrecorded immune exposures were likely present. The donor tested CMV seropositive and was one of the 289 seropositive cohort members. Each donor provided a peripheral blood sample, and peripheral blood mononuclear cells were used for TCR beta sequencing. The Qiagen DNeasy Blood Extraction Kit was used to extract genomic DNA from the blood cell samples. V and J are truncated by 3 bases and 1 base respectively, leaving an intervening sequence of 9 bases. CDR1 LNHDA and CDR2 SQIVND were looked up in the germline V gene (reference sequence). From the cysteine up to the phenylalanine, the CDR3 has a length of 14 residues. Kept here is only the CDR3 DNA, which spans 42 bases and is read in frame from base 1.

The sample is drawn from a study of cytomegalovirus exposure and HLA in healthy donors (dated by TCRdb to the late 2010s). Turning to the overall study: According to an earlier analysis of a few hundred of the donors, 150 million to 200 million T cells yielded approximately 120 million unique TCR beta sequences and 250 to 350 Gb of sequence data. An earlier analysis of 500 to 650 of the donors applied high-throughput TCR beta sequencing to assess whether each TCR beta V gene segment acted as functional or pseudogenic. HLA typing covered class I and class II loci at four-digit resolution. Of the roughly 400 genotyped donors, approximately 82% fell in the genetic ancestry cluster associated with self-reported Caucasian donors. An early release covering about 600 HLA-typed donors comprised roughly 300 gigabases of sequencing data and roughly 86 million unique TCR sequences. Four or five DR-DQ haplotypes were handled as single units for association and clustering, since linkage in the cohort was strong. To study patterns of TCR occurrence, a later analysis re-analyzed previously published TCR beta repertoires from 550 to 800 donors and added high-resolution HLA genotyping. The study aimed to test whether cataloging public T cell receptors could reveal signatures of past pathogen exposure. In a later genetic analysis, genome-wide SNP genotypes for 398 of the 666 donors were used, and that subset was treated as a discovery cohort. Along with the roughly 700-subject first cohort, a separate validation cohort of around 110 different subjects was used. Among several hundred genotyped donors of the cohort, an average of approximately 240,000 unique TCR beta nucleotide sequences was sequenced per donor, of which roughly 17% were non-productive. Donor age, sex, ethnicity and CMV serostatus were compiled alongside the repertoire data. The study combined high-throughput TCR immunosequencing, statistical association of individual TCRs with disease status, and machine learning to predict cytomegalovirus infection status. Every discovery cohort repertoire had been produced on one sequencing platform. Typing coverage varied by locus: 629-630 donors for A, B, C, DRB1 and DQB1; under 550 for DQA1; more than 600 for DPA1; 400 to 480 for DPB1. Using immunosequencing, the study profiled T cell repertoires from 666 subjects and related those repertoires to cytomegalovirus serostatus. Rather than drawing on any new phenotypic data, the later analysis identified candidate immune exposures from TCR beta sequences and the way those sequences occurred across donors.

What the work shows at the level of the full study, not this receptor alone: According to a later analysis, TCR association rates differed among HLA loci, with DRB1 alleles showing the most associated TCRs and HLA-C alleles showing the fewest. An association between a missense DCLRE1C variant and V-gene and J-gene trimming of TCR beta chains was found in a later genetic analysis and replicated in an independent cohort. This cohort had only TCR beta chains sequenced, and the lack of alpha or paired-chain data limited which features could be detected. Cytomegalovirus status was reported to be diagnosed by the classifier with high specificity and sensitivity in both the original and validation cohorts. Specific HLA alleles were associated with some 15,000 TCR beta sequences at a false discovery rate of 0.05 in a later analysis. Three of the identified cytomegalovirus-associated TCR beta chains were confirmed in vitro to be specific for cytomegalovirus antigens. A later analysis reported that several top co-occurrence clusters appeared linked to parvovirus B19, influenza, CMV and Epstein-Barr virus. Because some donors lacked HLA typing at each locus, the association tests relied only on the typed subset. It was suggested by the authors that the approach could potentially be generalized to other disease states and immunological phenotypes. In a later analysis, most CMV-associated TCR beta chains were found to appear HLA-restricted, with HLA associations seemingly driven largely by CMV exposure. Some IMGT-functional V segments, including TRBV6-2 and TRBV6-3, could not be distinguished by the 87-base-pair reads and were therefore excluded. While some public TCRs were present in many individuals, most TCR sequences turned up only very rarely across donors. Compared with the 666-donor mean, donors in an Asian-associated ancestry cluster had fewer N-insertions in productive TCRs, according to a later genetic analysis. CMV serostatus was the only immune exposure information available for the cohort. Fewer than 20 rarely observed V segments, including chromosome 9 orphons, were excluded from the earlier analysis of about 500 of the donors because counts were too low. Assigning TCR associations to individual alleles was difficult when HLA alleles, especially DR and DQ, strongly co-occurred. A group of highly shared sequence variants was considered likely to be a technical artifact of the sequencing pipeline. In an earlier analysis of 587 of the donors, most TCR beta V segments appeared in productive rearrangements about 87% or about 30% of the time, broadly matching IMGT annotations. Correlated functional status among segregating V segments might be attributable to linkage disequilibrium, but an unknown experimental factor could not be ruled out. Compared with equally common non-associated chains, HLA-associated TCR beta chains in a later analysis were more clonally expanded and had lower generation probabilities. A further reported finding was that TCR beta sequences accurately predicted the HLA-A and HLA-B alleles for most subjects in the first cohort. The study gave a list of some 150 TCR beta chains associated with cytomegalovirus. Presence/absence analyses assumed roughly uniform sequencing depth across donors, an assumption that may not hold.

The library was produced with the immunoSEQ multiplex PCR assay. A mixture of 60 forward primers for TCR Vbeta segments and 13 reverse primers for TCR Jbeta segments was used in the multiplex PCR. Amplification of the CDR3 region of rearranged TCR beta genes was performed with a multiplex PCR assay on genomic DNA. Amplified TCR beta libraries were sequenced as 87-base-pair reads on the Illumina HiSeq System. The authors' analysis ran thus. Across the 640 or so repertoires, a later analysis counted 78 million or so unique TCR beta chains, roughly 11 million of which were shared by at least two donors. Raw reads were error-corrected and collapsed into unique sequences by a nearest-neighbor algorithm in which closely related sequences were merged to remove PCR and sequencing errors. Alignment of CDR3 sequences to IMGT reference sequences was used to assign V, D and J gene segments. For a sequence to be retained, a match of at least six nucleotides to both a V gene segment and a J gene segment was required. Rearrangements were called productive when the CDR3 lacked stop codons and stayed in frame with V and J; all others were non-productive. Following IMGT convention, CDR3 was defined as the stretch from the second conserved V-encoded cysteine up to the conserved J-encoded phenylalanine. In an earlier analysis of around 600 of the donors, sequences lacking an unambiguous match to a single V gene segment were excluded. In an earlier analysis of a few hundred of the donors, a V segment was called functional when productive rearrangements were above 56.7%, and segregating when the standard deviation between donors exceeded 5%. A statistical classification framework was built to diagnose cytomegalovirus status from the catalog of TCR beta chain sequences. In a later analysis, TCR nucleotide sequences were compared against IMGT/GENE-DB human TR gene sequences so that V and J genes could be assigned. In a later analysis, CDR3 sequences and most-parsimonious VDJ recombination scenarios were assigned using the TCRdist pipeline. A later analysis defined each TCR beta chain by its CDR3 amino acid sequence plus V-gene family, and excluded reads lacking a unique V-gene family. In a later analysis, 500 to 700 highly shared, low-generation-probability nucleotide sequences were removed to address suspected cross-contamination and a sequencing artifact. In a later analysis, a clonal expansion index was calculated for each public chain from normalized within-repertoire ranks of inferred template counts. Generation probabilities in a later analysis came from a VDJ recombination model fitted to out-of-frame rearrangements, and those results were checked against IGoR. A later analysis scored TCR-TCR, TCR-HLA and TCR-CMV co-occurrence with hypergeometric tests, applying a repertoire-size bias correction to TCR pairs. To estimate false discovery rates, a later analysis permuted the HLA or CMV assignments 20 times. A later analysis grouped co-occurring TCRs with DBSCAN, adding TCRdist sequence similarity when clustering within HLA-allele-positive subsets. Repertoires with fewer than 30,000 or more than 120,000 public chains were left out of co-occurrence clustering, as were about five repertoires with anomalous nucleotide sharing. Sourced from immuneACCESS, this table was stored by TCRdb with only in-frame sequences that have V and J called. A share of the clones is absent; for the studies checked, an unresolved V gene accounts for under half, and the remainder has no known explanation. V and J calls plus clone size are reproduced from that table; the DNA served to infer D and trimming. The sample records about 67,000 clones, around 75% of which are singletons. Together, the top ten hold roughly 7.7% of the sample.

The specimen was PBMCs. Recombination linked TRBV19 to TRBJ1-1; the D region possibly corresponds to TRBD1 (5 bases align). The receptor was isolated from a man aged 60 to 75 in good health and CMV-seropositive. The CDR3 in this case is CASSIGRANTEAFF. The bases read TGTGCCAGTAGTATTGGCAGGGCGAACACTGAAGCTTTCTTT.